The present TCR beta chain was sequenced within a study of graft-versus-host responses after intestinal transplantation (dated by TCRdb to the early 2020s). The study in broad terms: The transplants that recipients received were multivisceral, liver-intestinal, or isolated intestinal. Bulk TCR-beta CDR3 sequencing was used to track graft-versus-host and host-versus-graft alloreactive T cell clones in the graft, circulation and bone marrow after intestinal transplantation. To identify alloreactive clones, pre-transplant mixed lymphocyte reaction products were sequenced and then compared with unstimulated pre-transplant donor and recipient T cells. Instead of going to the commercial service, samples from a few later patients were sequenced in-house on an Illumina MiSeq and processed with MiXCR. Of the 20 to 25 intestinal transplant recipients enrolled in the cohort, one of whom was a retransplant, a few patients without pretransplant specimens were excluded. Donor T cell macrochimerism was defined as a peak of at least 4% donor T cells among recipient peripheral blood mononuclear cells. Anti-thymocyte globulin induction was given to all recipients, followed by maintenance tacrolimus and steroids for two to three years.

The investigation overall reported the following: Peak levels of circulating GvH clones were associated with declines in HvG clones early after transplant. High GvH to HvG T cell clonal ratios were observed in the allografts of patients with donor T cell macrochimerism. Conclusions were limited by the relatively low number and heterogeneity of intestinal transplant patients. GvH clones were detected in recipient bone marrow, and some of these GvH clones were observed earlier in ileal mucosa or blood, consistent with an intestinal mucosal origin.

CDR1 and CDR2 are read off the germline V gene as SGHTA and FQGNSA. Its CDR3 holds 16 amino acids, cysteine through phenylalanine. CDR3 DNA is the only sequence kept; it has 48 bases, read in frame from the first base. Deletion took 1 base off V and 5 bases off J, with a span of 17 bases between the germline ends. The library came from the immunoSEQ multiplex PCR assay. For most patients, genomic DNA was isolated with the Qiagen DNeasy Blood and Tissue Kit and shipped frozen to Adaptive Biotechnologies for TCR sequencing. High-throughput TCR-beta CDR3 sequencing of genomic DNA from most patients was performed by Adaptive Biotechnologies. Concerning the study's data processing: Adaptive's ImmunoSEQ software was the source of the TCR sequencing data for about 20 patients, while a few other patients were processed with MiXCR and VDJtools. CD4 versus CD8 sorting errors were corrected by removing sequences found in both subsets at a frequency ratio below 5:1. CDR3 nucleotide sequences shared between donor and recipient were removed because their origin could not be assigned. To count as alloreactive, a clone needed at least 2-fold expansion over unstimulated cells and a minimum CFSE-low frequency of 0.002% (template counts) or 0.001% (read counts). A clone was considered mappable if detected in the sequenced pre-transplant spleen, lymph node, or MLR CFSE-low populations of the donor or recipient. Cumulative frequency of alloreactive clones was calculated as a percentage of all sequences weighted by copy number. Entries here come from immuneACCESS through TCRdb and include only in-frame sequences with V and J called. Some clones fail to appear in such tables; in the studies checked, an unresolved V gene covers under half of the shortfall, and the cause of the remainder is unknown. V, J and clone size derive from that table, while D and trimming were established from the DNA sequence. The sample table lists about 70,000 clones, around 82% of them with a count of one. The top ten hold approximately 0.39% of the sample.

A remark on this clone: Its cognate antigen has yet to be identified. No much larger clonotype is one base removed from it; base qualities were not supplied.

What the time point label conveys for this sample: cells obtained before transplantation from donor or recipient. CD3+CD4+ and CD3+CD8+ populations were FACS-sorted from unstimulated pre-transplant donor and recipient cells taken from spleen or lymph nodes. This material consisted of unstimulated CD4+ T cells sorted from spleen or lymph node cells, taken before transplant. This chain joins TRBV7-2 to TRBJ2-5; TRBD2 is a possible D gene, resting on 7 matching bases. This sequence originates from a human donor who was the organ donor for an intestinal transplant. The CDR3 here reads CASSLVGGAGYETQYF. The DNA sequence reads TGTGCCAGCAGCTTAGTTGGGGGGGCGGGGTATGAGACCCAGTACTTC.